This T cell receptor beta chain is drawn from a study of T cells in localized non-small cell lung cancer. Germline V gene data show CDR1 as MDHEN and CDR2 as SYDVKM. CDR3 length: 13 amino acids. The junction had 5 bases not matched to a gene; V was cut back by 11 bases and J by 2 bases. Study results and caveats: Longer overall survival associated with higher blood T cell density; shorter survival with higher adjacent-lung clonality. Adjacent lung had a median about 55 of the 100 largest tumor clones. Heterogeneity is still possible, as just one tumor region was sequenced. Exceeding tumor, uninvolved adjacent lung had the highest T cell clonality.

Data came from immunoSEQ multiplex PCR; TCRdb stores just in-frame clones and leaves some out. Of tens of thousands of clones in the sample, around 86% are singletons; the top ten hold over 15%. Note on this clone: Its antigen is undetermined.

The material was peripheral blood, obtained before any cancer treatment. The V and J genes are TRBV28 and TRBJ2-7; 11 bases align to TRBD2. The clonotype originates from a male donor at least 60 years old with stage III squamous cell lung carcinoma. The CDR3 here is CAVTTSGAYEQYF. CDR3 nucleotide sequence: TGTGCCGTCACGACTAGCGGGGCCTACGAGCAGTACTTC.